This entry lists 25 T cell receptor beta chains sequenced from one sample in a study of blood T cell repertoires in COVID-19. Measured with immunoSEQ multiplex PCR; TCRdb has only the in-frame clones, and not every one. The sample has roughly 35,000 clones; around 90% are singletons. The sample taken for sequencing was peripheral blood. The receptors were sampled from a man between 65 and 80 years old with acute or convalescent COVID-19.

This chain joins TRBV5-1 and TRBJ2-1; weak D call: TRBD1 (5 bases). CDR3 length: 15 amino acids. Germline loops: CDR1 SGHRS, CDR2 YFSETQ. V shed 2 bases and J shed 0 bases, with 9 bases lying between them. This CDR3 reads CASSFRQGSYNEQFF. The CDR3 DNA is TGCGCCAGCAGCTTCAGGCAGGGCTCCTACAATGAGCAGTTCTTC.

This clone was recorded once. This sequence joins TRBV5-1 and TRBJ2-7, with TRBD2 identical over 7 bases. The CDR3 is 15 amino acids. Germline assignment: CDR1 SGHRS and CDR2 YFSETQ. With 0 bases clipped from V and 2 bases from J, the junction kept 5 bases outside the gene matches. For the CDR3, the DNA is TGCGCCAGCAGCTTGGAGGCTAGCGGTGCCTACGAGCAGTACTTC. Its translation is CASSLEASGAYEQYF.

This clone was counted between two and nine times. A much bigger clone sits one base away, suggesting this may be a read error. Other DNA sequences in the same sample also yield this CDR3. CDR3: CPSRGGGGPQETQYF. The CDR3 DNA reads as TGCCCCAGCCGCGGCGGGGGGGGGCCCCAAGAGACCCAGTACTTC. The V call is TRBV9, the J call TRBJ2-5; 9 bases match TRBD2. The length of the CDR3 is 15 residues. Germline V lookup: CDR1 SGDLS, CDR2 YYNGEE.

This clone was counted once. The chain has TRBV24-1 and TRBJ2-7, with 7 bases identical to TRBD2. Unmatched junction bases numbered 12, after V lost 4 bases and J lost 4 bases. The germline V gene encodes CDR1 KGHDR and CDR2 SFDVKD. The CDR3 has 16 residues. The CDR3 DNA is TGTGCCACCAGTGACGGGAGGCAGGGAGGAGGGTACGAGCAGTACTTC. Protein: CATSDGRQGGGYEQYF.

The CDR3 sequence: CASSLQREGRVGDTQYF. CDR3 in DNA: TGCGCCAGCAGTCTACAGCGGGAGGGCCGGGTTGGAGATACGCAGTATTTT. The rearrangement links TRBV23-1 to TRBJ2-3; 10 nucleotides match TRBD2. TRBV23-1 is annotated as an ORF whose role is uncertain. The CDR3 runs to 17 residues. Germline trimming cut 4 bases from V and 5 bases from J; bases unmatched to any gene: 12.

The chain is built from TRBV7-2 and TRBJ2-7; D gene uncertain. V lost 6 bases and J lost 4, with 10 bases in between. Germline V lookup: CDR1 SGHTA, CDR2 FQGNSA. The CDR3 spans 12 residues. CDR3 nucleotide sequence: TGTGCCAGCAGAGAGAACTCTTACGAGCAGTACTTC. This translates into CASRENSYEQYF.

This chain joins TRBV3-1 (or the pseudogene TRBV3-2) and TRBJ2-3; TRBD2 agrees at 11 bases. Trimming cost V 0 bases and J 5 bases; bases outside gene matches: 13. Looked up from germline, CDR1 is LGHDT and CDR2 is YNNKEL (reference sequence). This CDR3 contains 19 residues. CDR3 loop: CASSQDLELAGAHRDTQYF. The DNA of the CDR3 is TGTGCCAGCAGCCAAGACCTTGAACTAGCGGGAGCCCACCGAGATACGCAGTATTTT.

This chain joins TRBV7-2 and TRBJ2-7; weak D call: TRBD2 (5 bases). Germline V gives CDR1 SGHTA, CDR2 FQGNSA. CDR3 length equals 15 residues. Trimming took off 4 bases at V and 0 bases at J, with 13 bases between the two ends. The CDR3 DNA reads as TGTGCCAGCAGCTCGTCTGAGGGAAGCTCCTACGAGCAGTACTTC. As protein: CASSSSEGSSYEQYF.

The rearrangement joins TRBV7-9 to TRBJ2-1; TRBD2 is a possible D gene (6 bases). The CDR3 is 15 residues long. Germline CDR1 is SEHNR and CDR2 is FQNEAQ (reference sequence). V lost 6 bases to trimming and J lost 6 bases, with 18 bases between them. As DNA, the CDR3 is TGTGCCAGCAGTTTACTAGCCCTGGGTTCCAATGAGCAGTTCTTC. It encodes CASSLLALGSNEQFF.

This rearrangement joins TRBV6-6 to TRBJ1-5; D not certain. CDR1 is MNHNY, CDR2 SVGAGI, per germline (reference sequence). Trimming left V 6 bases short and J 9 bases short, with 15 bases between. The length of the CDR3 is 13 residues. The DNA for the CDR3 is TGTGCCAGCAGCCAGGTTCCTTTGGGGCCCCAGCATTTT. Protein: CASSQVPLGPQHF.

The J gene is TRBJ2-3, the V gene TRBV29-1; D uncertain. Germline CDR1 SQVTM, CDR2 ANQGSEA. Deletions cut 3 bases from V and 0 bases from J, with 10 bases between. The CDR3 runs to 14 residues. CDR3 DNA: TGCAGCGTTGACTCGCTGCGTAGCACAGATACGCAGTATTTT. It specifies CSVDSLRSTDTQYF.

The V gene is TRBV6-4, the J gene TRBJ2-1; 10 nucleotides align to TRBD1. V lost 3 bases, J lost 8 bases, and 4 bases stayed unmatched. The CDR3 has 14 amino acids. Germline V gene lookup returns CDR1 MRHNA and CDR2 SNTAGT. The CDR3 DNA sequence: TGTGCCAGCAGTGATGGGGGACAGGGGTATGAGCAGTTCTTC. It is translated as CASSDGGQGYEQFF.

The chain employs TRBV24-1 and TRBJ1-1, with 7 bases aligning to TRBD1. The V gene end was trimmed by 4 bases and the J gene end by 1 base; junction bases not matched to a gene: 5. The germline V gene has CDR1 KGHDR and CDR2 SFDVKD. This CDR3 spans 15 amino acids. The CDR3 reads CATSDSAGGNTEAFF. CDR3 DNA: TGTGCCACCAGTGACTCCGCAGGGGGGAACACTGAAGCTTTCTTT.

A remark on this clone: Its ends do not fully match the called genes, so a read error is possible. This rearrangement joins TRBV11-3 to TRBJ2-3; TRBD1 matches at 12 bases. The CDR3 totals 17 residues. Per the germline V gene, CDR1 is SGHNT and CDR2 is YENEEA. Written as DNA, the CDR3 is TGTGCCAGCAGCTTTTACTCCGGGACAGGGGGCACGGATACGCAGTATTTT. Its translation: CASSFYSGTGGTDTQYF. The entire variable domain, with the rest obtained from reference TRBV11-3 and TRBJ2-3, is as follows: EAGVVQSPRYKIIEKKQPVAFWCNPISGHNTLYWYLQNLGQGPELLIRYENEEAVDDSQLPKDRFSAERLKGVDSTLKIQPAELGDSAVYLCASSFYSGTGGTDTQYFGPGTRLTVL.

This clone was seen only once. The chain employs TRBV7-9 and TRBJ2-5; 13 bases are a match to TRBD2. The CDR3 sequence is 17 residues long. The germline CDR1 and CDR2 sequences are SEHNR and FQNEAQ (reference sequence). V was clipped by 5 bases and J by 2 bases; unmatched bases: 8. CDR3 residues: CASSLGLAGVHQETQYF. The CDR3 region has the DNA TGTGCCAGCAGCCTCGGACTAGCGGGAGTCCATCAAGAGACCCAGTACTTC.

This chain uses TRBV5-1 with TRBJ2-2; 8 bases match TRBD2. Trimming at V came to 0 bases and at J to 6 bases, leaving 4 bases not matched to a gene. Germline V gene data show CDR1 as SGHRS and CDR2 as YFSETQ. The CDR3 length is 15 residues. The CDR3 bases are TGCGCCAGCAGCTTGGTGGCGGGAGGTTCCGGGGAGCTGTTTTTT. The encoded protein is CASSLVAGGSGELFF.

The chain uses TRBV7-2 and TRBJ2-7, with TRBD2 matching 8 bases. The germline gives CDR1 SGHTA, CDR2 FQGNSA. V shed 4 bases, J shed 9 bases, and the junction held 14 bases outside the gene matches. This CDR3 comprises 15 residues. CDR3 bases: TGTGCCAGCAGCTCCACTAGCGGCCTAAGGTCGGGGCAGTACTTC. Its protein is CASSSTSGLRSGQYF. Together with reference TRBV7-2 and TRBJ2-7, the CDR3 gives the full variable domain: GAGVSQSPSNKVTEKGKDVELRCDPISGHTALYWYRQSLGQGLEFLIYFQGNSAPDKSGLPSDRFSAERTGGSVSTLTIQRTQQEDSAVYLCASSSTSGLRSGQYFGPGTRLTVT.

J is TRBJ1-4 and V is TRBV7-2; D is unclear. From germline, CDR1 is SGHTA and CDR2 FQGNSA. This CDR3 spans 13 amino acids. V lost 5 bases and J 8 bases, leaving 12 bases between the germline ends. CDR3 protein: CASSREREEKLFF. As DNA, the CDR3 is TGTGCCAGCAGCCGGGAGAGGGAAGAAAAACTGTTTTTT.

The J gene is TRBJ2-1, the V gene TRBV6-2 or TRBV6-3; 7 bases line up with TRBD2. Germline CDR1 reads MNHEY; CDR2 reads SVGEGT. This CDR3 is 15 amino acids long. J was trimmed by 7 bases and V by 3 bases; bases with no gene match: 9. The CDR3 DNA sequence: TGTGCCAGCAGTTATCGTTCGGGACTAAGGAATGAGCAGTTCTTC. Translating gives CASSYRSGLRNEQFF.

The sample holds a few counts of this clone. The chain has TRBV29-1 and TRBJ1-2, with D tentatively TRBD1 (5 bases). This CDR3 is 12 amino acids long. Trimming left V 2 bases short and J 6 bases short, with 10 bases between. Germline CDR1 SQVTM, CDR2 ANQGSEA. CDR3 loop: CSVERGGNGYTF. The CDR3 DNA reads TGCAGCGTTGAACGGGGGGGAAATGGCTACACCTTC. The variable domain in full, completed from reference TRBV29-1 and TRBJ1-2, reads SAVISQKPSRDICQRGTSLTIQCQVDSQVTMMFWYRQQPGQSLTLIATANQGSEATYESGFVIDKFPISRPNLTFSTLTVSNMSPEDSSIYLCSVERGGNGYTFGSGTRLTVV.

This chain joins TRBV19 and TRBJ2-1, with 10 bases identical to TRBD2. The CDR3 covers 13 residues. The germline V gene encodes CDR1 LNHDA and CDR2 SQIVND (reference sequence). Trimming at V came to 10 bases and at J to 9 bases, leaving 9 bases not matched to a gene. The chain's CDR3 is CATKPLAGAEQFF. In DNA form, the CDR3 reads TGTGCCACTAAACCCCTAGCGGGAGCTGAGCAGTTCTTC.

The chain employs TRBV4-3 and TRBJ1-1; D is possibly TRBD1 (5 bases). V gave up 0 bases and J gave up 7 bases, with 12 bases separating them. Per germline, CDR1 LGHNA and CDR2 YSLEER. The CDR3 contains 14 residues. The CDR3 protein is CASSQDSRGGEAFF. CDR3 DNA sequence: TGCGCCAGCAGCCAAGATTCTAGGGGCGGTGAAGCTTTCTTT.

The CDR3, as DNA: TGTGCCAGCAGCTTAGCGCGTCCAGGGTGGGACACTGAAGCTTTCTTT. Translated: CASSLARPGWDTEAFF. The chain uses TRBV7-2 and TRBJ1-1; a possible D gene is TRBD1 (5 bases). Trimming took off 0 bases at V and 3 bases at J, with 14 bases between the two ends. CDR3 size: 16 residues. Germline CDR1 reads SGHTA; CDR2 reads FQGNSA. The full variable domain, in which reference TRBV7-2 and TRBJ1-1 provide the parts outside the CDR3, is GAGVSQSPSNKVTEKGKDVELRCDPISGHTALYWYRQSLGQGLEFLIYFQGNSAPDKSGLPSDRFSAERTGGSVSTLTIQRTQQEDSAVYLCASSLARPGWDTEAFFGQGTRLTVV.

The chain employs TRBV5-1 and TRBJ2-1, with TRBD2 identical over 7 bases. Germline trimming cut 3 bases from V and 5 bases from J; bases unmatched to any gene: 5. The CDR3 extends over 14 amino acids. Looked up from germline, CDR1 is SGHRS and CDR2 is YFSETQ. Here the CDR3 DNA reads TGCGCCAGCAGCTCTATCAGCGGGGACAATGAGCAGTTCTTC. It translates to CASSSISGDNEQFF.

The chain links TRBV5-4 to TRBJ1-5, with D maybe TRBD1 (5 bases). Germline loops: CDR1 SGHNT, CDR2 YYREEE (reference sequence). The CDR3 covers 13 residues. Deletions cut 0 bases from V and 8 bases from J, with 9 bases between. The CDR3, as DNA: TGTGCCAGCAGCTTGGGGGGGGAGGAGCCCCAGCATTTT. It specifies CASSLGGEEPQHF.